The 20 T cell receptor beta chains given below trace back to one sample, sequenced in a study of T cell repertoires in cytomegalovirus infection. TCRdb re-called the reads through MiXCR, storing one row per CDR3 protein. The data contain about 320,000 distinct CDR3 sequences, over 7.5% of them singletons. Sequenced sample: PBMCs. Receptors were obtained from a human donor in good health (CMV status not recorded). Some clones in this sample may be carry-over from other donors' samples.

This clonotype was recorded many times. This chain connects TRBV19 to TRBJ2-1; 8 nucleotides line up with TRBD2. The V and J ends lost 3 bases and 4 bases, in that order; junction bases with no gene match: 8. CDR1 and CDR2 from the germline V gene are LNHDA and SQIVND (reference sequence). The CDR3 is made up of 16 amino acids. CDR3 sequence reads: CASSMGGRTLYNEQFF. The CDR3 DNA follows: TGTGCCAGTAGTATGGGCGGGAGGACCCTGTACAATGAGCAGTTCTTC.

This clonotype was seen only a few times. The chain employs TRBV7-2 and TRBJ1-2; D unresolved. Trimming stripped 5 bases from V and 8 bases from J, with 15 bases between. The V gene's germline CDR1 is SGHTA and CDR2 FQGNSA. The CDR3 runs 13 residues. The CDR3 DNA sequence: TGTGCCAGCAGCCCACTCTCGGCGAGAGGCTACACCTTC. Encoded protein: CASSPLSARGYTF. The complete variable domain, with remaining parts taken from reference TRBV7-2 and TRBJ1-2, reads GAGVSQSPSNKVTEKGKDVELRCDPISGHTALYWYRQSLGQGLEFLIYFQGNSAPDKSGLPSDRFSAERTGGSVSTLTIQRTQQEDSAVYLCASSPLSARGYTFGSGTRLTVV.

At least ten counts were recorded for this clonotype. The chain combines TRBV7-2 with TRBJ2-7; 9 bases are a match to TRBD1. Germline assignment: CDR1 SGHTA and CDR2 FQGNSA. The CDR3 has 15 amino acids. Trimming at V came to 8 bases and at J to 2 bases, leaving 10 bases not matched to a gene. The CDR3 sequence: CASGLSGTGPYEQYF. The CDR3 DNA reads TGTGCCAGCGGATTATCCGGGACAGGGCCCTACGAGCAGTACTTC.

The chain employs TRBV7-9 and TRBJ2-5; 10 bases agree with TRBD2. The J segment lost 3 bases and the V segment lost 6 bases, leaving 7 bases of the junction unmatched. This CDR3 spans 15 amino acids. The germline V gene has CDR1 SEHNR and CDR2 FQNEAQ (reference sequence). The DNA for the CDR3 is TGTGCCAGCAGTTATCCTGGACTAGCGGAAGAGACCCAGTACTTC. The encoded protein is CASSYPGLAEETQYF.

This clonotype was counted many times. The chain employs TRBV11-1 and TRBJ2-1, with D possibly TRBD1 on 6 matching bases. This CDR3 is 15 amino acids long. V shed 3 bases and J shed 5 bases, with 14 bases lying between them. The germline CDR1 and CDR2 sequences are SGHAT and FQDESV (reference sequence). The CDR3 is CASSLENRAHNEQFF. The CDR3 coding sequence is TGTGCCAGCAGCTTGGAAAACAGGGCCCACAATGAGCAGTTCTTC. The variable domain in full, with the rest retrieved from reference TRBV11-1 and TRBJ2-1, is EAEVAQSPRYKITEKSQAVAFWCDPISGHATLYWYRQILGQGPELLVQFQDESVVDDSQLPKDRFSAERLKGVDSTLKIQPAELGDSAMYLCASSLENRAHNEQFFGPGTRLTVL.

In this sample, this clonotype turned up many times. V and J are TRBV20-1 and TRBJ2-5; no clear D. This CDR3 spans 12 amino acids. Germline lookup yields CDR1 DFQATT and CDR2 SNEGSKA (reference sequence). The V gene lost 1 base and the J gene lost 2 bases, with 5 bases spanning the gap. The CDR3 is CSARVRQETQYF. The CDR3, as DNA: TGCAGTGCTAGAGTCAGACAAGAGACCCAGTACTTC.

This clonotype was recorded a few times. J is TRBJ2-1 and V is TRBV28, with TRBD2 identical over 10 bases. The V gene end was trimmed by 4 bases and the J gene end by 9 bases; junction bases not matched to a gene: 15. This CDR3 is 17 amino acids long. Germline-derived CDR1 and CDR2 are MDHEN and SYDVKM. In DNA, the CDR3 is TGTGCCAGCAGTTCCCCAGCGGGAGGGCCTATATTAGCTGAGCAGTTCTTC. Residues: CASSSPAGGPILAEQFF. Using reference TRBV28 and TRBJ2-1 for the parts outside the CDR3, the full variable domain is DVKVTQSSRYLVKRTGEKVFLECVQDMDHENMFWYRQDPGLGLRLIYFSYDVKMKEKGDIPEGYSVSREKKERFSLILESASTNQTSMYLCASSSPAGGPILAEQFFGPGTRLTVL.

This CDR3 is CAISGTDVSPLHF. The CDR3 nucleotides are TGTGCCATCAGCGGGACGGACGTTTCACCCCTCCACTTT. The chain is built from TRBV10-3 and TRBJ1-6; possibly TRBD1 for D (5 bases). Germline CDR1 and CDR2: ENHRY and SYGVKD. The CDR3 is 13 amino acids. With 6 bases removed from V and 9 bases from J, the gap between germline ends came to 12 bases.

This chain links TRBV4-3 with TRBJ1-1, with 7 bases that match TRBD1. Germline V gene data show CDR1 as LGHNA and CDR2 as YSLEER. The CDR3 consists of 16 residues. The V and J ends lost 8 bases and 1 base, in that order; junction bases with no gene match: 13. In nucleotides, the CDR3 is TGCGCCAGCTCTACAGGGGACGGAGGTGGGAACACTGAAGCTTTCTTT. Protein product: CASSTGDGGGNTEAFF.

In its sample, this clonotype was seen many times. The V and J genes are TRBV12-3 or TRBV12-4 and TRBJ2-3, with D hard to call. Trimming took 3 bases from V and 2 from J, leaving 6 bases between them. The CDR3 is 13 amino acids. CDR3 loop: CASSFSVTDTQYF. The CDR3 DNA reads as TGTGCCAGCAGTTTCTCGGTCACAGATACGCAGTATTTT.

This clonotype was observed at least ten times. V is TRBV19 and J is TRBJ1-5; unclear D gene. Deletions cut 7 bases from V and 7 bases from J, with 20 bases between. Germline V gene data show CDR1 as LNHDA and CDR2 as SQIVND (reference sequence). The CDR3 extends over 15 amino acids. CDR3 amino acids: CASTSRLRGHQPQHF. CDR3 bases: TGTGCCAGTACCTCCCGTTTGCGGGGTCACCAGCCCCAGCATTTT.

The CDR3 spells CASGGTGYSNQPQHF. DNA of the CDR3: TGTGCCAGCGGGGGGACGGGATATAGCAATCAGCCCCAGCATTTT. The chain uses TRBV27 and TRBJ1-5; tentative D call: TRBD1 (5 bases). In germline, CDR1 is MNHEY, CDR2 SMNVEV (reference sequence). The germline V and J ends were trimmed by 8 bases and 0 bases, with 14 bases remaining between them. CDR3 length: 15 amino acids.

This clonotype was counted between two and nine times. The CDR3 nucleotides read TGTGCCAGTAGTATAGCGGAGGGCTCCTACAATGAGCAGTTCTTC. This sequence encodes CASSIAEGSYNEQFF. V and J are TRBV19 and TRBJ2-1, with D maybe TRBD2 (6 bases). V gave up 1 base and J gave up 0 bases, with 7 bases separating them. CDR3 size: 15 residues. Germline V gene data show CDR1 as LNHDA and CDR2 as SQIVND (reference sequence).

This chain links TRBV3-1 with TRBJ2-5; possibly TRBD2 for D (6 bases). The CDR3 length is 16 residues. Germline values: CDR1 LGHDT, CDR2 YNNKEL (reference sequence). V lost 1 base and J lost 5, with 17 bases in between. In nucleotides, the CDR3 is TGTGCCAGCAGCCAAGGCGGGACCCGGCCGTGGGAGACCCAGTACTTC. Translation: CASSQGGTRPWETQYF.

This chain connects TRBV19 to TRBJ2-2; D not resolved. This CDR3 contains 13 residues. CDR1 and CDR2 (germline): LNHDA, SQIVND (reference sequence). V was trimmed by 7 bases and J by 4 bases, leaving 10 bases between them. Here the CDR3 reads CASTKPGTGELFF. CDR3 DNA: TGTGCCAGTACCAAACCAGGCACCGGGGAGCTGTTTTTT.

This clonotype was counted at least ten times. The rearrangement links TRBV7-9 to TRBJ2-1, with TRBD2 matching 10 bases. Unmatched junction bases numbered 5, after V lost 1 base and J lost 8 bases. From germline, CDR1 is SEHNR and CDR2 FQNEAQ (reference sequence). This CDR3 is 15 amino acids long. This chain's CDR3 is CASSLEAGGPDEQFF. The CDR3 nucleotides read TGTGCCAGCAGCTTAGAAGCGGGGGGGCCGGATGAGCAGTTCTTC. Full variable domain (outside the CDR3, taken from reference TRBV7-9 and TRBJ2-1): DTGVSQNPRHKITKRGQNVTFRCDPISEHNRLYWYRQTLGQGPEFLTYFQNEAQLEKSRLLSDRFSAERPKGSFSTLEIQRTEQGDSAMYLCASSLEAGGPDEQFFGPGTRLTVL.

Many counts were recorded for this clonotype. The chain employs TRBV7-2 and TRBJ1-3; the D is unclear. The CDR3 has 15 amino acids. Germline V lookup: CDR1 SGHTA, CDR2 FQGNSA. V shed 5 bases and J shed 2 bases, with 13 bases lying between them. CDR3 sequence reads: CASSISGPAGNTIYF. The CDR3 DNA follows: TGTGCCAGCAGCATTAGCGGGCCTGCTGGAAACACCATATATTTT.

Comments on this clonotype: A read error is possible here, since a much larger clone lies one base away. The V gene is TRBV12-3 or TRBV12-4, the J gene TRBJ2-7; no reliable D call. V was trimmed by 6 bases and J by 2 bases, leaving 8 bases between them. This CDR3 has 12 amino acids. For the CDR3, the DNA is TGTGCCAGCAGCCCCACCCCCTACGAGCAGTACTTC. Translated: CASSPTPYEQYF.

This clonotype occurred many times. V is TRBV7-2 and J is TRBJ2-5; no reliable D call. Germline V CDR1 and CDR2: SGHTA, FQGNSA. Between the trimmed V and J ends, which lost 4 bases and 1 base, there was a span of 13 bases. CDR3 length equals 15 residues. Written as DNA, the CDR3 is TGTGCCAGCAGCTCCCGTGGAGCGACCCAAGAGACCCAGTACTTC. The encoded protein is CASSSRGATQETQYF.

Only a few counts were recorded for this clonotype. The chain recombines TRBV7-6 with TRBJ2-1, with D maybe TRBD2 (7 bases). The CDR3 contains 15 residues. V was pared by 5 bases and J by 5 bases, with 16 bases between. Germline CDR1 reads SGHVS; CDR2 reads FNYEAQ. This CDR3 is CASSPGGISHNEQFF. The DNA of the CDR3 is TGTGCCAGCAGCCCGGGGGGCATATCCCACAATGAGCAGTTCTTC.